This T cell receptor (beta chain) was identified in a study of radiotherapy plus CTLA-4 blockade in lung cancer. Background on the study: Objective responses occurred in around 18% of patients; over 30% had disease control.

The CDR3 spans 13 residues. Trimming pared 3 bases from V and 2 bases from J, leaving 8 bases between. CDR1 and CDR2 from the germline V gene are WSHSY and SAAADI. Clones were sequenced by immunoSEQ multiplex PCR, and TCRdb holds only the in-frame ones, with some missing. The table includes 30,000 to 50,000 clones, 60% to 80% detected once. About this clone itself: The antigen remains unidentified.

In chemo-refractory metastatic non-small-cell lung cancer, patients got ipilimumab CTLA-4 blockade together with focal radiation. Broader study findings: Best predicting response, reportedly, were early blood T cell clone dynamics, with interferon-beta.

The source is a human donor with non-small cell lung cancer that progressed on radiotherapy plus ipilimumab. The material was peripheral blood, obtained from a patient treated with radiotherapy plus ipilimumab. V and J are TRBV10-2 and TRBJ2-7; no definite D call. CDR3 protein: CASSDTLPYEQYF. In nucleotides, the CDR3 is TGCGCCAGCAGTGACACACTACCCTACGAGCAGTACTTC.